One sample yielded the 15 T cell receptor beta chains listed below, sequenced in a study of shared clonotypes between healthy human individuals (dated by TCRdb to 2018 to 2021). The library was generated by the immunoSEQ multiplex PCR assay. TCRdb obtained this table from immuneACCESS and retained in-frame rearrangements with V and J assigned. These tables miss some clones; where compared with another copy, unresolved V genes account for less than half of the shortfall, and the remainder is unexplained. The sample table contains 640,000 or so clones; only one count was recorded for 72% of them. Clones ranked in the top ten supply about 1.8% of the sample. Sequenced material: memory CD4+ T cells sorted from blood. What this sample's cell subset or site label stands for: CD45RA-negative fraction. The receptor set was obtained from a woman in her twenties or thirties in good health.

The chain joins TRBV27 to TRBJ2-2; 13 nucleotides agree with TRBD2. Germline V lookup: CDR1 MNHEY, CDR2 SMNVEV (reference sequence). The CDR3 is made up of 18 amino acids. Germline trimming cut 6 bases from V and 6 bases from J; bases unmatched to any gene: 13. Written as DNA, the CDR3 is TGTGCCAGCAGCAATAATCCGCGGACTAGCGGGAGTCCCGGGGAGCTGTTTTTT. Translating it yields CASSNNPRTSGSPGELFF.

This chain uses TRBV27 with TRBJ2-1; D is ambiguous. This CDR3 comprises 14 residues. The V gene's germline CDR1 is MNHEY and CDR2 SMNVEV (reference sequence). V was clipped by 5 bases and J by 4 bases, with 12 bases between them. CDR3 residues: CASSRQDLYNEQFF. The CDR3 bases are TGTGCCAGCAGTAGGCAGGACCTATACAATGAGCAGTTCTTC.

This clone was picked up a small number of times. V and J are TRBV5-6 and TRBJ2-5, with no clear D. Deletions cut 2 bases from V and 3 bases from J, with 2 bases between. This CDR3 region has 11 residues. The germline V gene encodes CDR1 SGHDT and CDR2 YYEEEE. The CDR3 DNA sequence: TGTGCCAGCAGCTTCAAAGAGACCCAGTACTTC. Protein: CASSFKETQYF.

CDR3 bases: TGTGCCAGCAGGCCAGGTTCTGTTAACACTGAAGCTTTCTTT. Translation gives CASRPGSVNTEAFF. The chain combines TRBV7-3 with TRBJ1-1; D unresolved. The germline V and J ends were trimmed by 6 bases and 2 bases, with 13 bases remaining between them. CDR3 length: 14 amino acids. Germline lookup yields CDR1 SGHTA and CDR2 FQGTGA.

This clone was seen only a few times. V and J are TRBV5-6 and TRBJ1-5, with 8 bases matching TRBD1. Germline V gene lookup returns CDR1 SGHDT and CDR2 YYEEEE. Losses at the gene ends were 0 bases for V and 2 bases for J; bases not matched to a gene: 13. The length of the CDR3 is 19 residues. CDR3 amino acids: CASSLATWTGPSGNQPQHF. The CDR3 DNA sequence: TGTGCCAGCAGCTTGGCAACCTGGACAGGGCCAAGTGGCAATCAGCCCCAGCATTTT.

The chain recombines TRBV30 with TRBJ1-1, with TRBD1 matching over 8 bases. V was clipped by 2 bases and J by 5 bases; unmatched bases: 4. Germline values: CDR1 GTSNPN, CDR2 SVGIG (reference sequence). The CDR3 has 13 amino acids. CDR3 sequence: CAWSPTGGTEAFF. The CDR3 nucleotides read TGTGCCTGGAGTCCCACAGGGGGAACTGAAGCTTTCTTT.

CDR3 protein: CASSRGSGPRGDEQYF. The CDR3 DNA follows: TGCGCCAGCAGCCGGGGGAGCGGCCCCCGGGGGGACGAGCAGTACTTC. The V and J genes are TRBV4-1 and TRBJ2-7; TRBD2 matches at 7 bases. Per germline, CDR1 MGHRA and CDR2 YSYEKL. V trimming: 4 bases; J trimming: 5 bases; junction bases outside the gene matches: 14. CDR3 length: 16 amino acids.

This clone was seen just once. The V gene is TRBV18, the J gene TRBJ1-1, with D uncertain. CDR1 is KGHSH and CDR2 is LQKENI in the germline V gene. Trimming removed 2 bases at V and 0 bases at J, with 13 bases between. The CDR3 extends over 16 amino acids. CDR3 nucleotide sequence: TGTGCCAGCTCACCAAATACGGGCAGTATGAACACTGAAGCTTTCTTT. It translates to CASSPNTGSMNTEAFF.

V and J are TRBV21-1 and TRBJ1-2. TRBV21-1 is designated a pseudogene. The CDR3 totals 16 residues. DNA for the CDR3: TGTGCCAGCAGCAACGGGCAGGGACCGCGTAACTATGGCTACACCTTC. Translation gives CASSNGQGPRNYGYTF.

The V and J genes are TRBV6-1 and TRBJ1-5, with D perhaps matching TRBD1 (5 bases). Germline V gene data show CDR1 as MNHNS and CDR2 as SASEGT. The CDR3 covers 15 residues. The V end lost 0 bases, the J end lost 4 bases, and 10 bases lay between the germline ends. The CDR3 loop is CASSEAGTANQPQHF. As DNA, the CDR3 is TGTGCCAGCAGTGAAGCAGGGACGGCAAATCAGCCCCAGCATTTT.

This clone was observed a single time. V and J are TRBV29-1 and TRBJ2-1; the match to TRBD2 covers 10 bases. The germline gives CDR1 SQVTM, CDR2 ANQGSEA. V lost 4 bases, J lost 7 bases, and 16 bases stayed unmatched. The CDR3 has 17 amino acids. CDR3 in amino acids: CSVAGVLASGSRNEQFF. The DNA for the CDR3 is TGCAGCGTTGCGGGGGTATTGGCTAGCGGGAGTAGGAATGAGCAGTTCTTC.

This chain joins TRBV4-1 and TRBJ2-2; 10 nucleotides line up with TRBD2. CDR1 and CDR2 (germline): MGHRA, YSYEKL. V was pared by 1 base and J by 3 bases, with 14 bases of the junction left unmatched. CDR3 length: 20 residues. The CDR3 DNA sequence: TGCGCCAGCAGCCAAGTCCTCAAGCGGGAGGGCCGCATAGACACCGGGGAGCTGTTTTTT. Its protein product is CASSQVLKREGRIDTGELFF.

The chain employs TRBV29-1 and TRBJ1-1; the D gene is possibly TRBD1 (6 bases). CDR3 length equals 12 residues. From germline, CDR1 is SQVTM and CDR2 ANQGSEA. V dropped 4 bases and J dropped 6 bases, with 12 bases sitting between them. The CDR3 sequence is CSVALGHSEAFF. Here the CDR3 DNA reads TGCAGCGTTGCCCTGGGACACTCTGAAGCTTTCTTT.

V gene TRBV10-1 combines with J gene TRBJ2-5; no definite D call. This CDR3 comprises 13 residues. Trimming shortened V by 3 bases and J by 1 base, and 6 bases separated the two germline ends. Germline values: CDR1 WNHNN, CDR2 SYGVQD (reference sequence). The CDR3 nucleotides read TGCGCCAGCAGTGAAAACCTCCAAGAGACCCAGTACTTC. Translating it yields CASSENLQETQYF.

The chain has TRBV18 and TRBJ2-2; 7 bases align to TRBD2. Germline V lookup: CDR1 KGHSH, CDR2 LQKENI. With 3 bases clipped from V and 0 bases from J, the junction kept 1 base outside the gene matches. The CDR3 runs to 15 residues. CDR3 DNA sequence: TGTGCCAGCTCACCGGGAGGGGCGAACACCGGGGAGCTGTTTTTT. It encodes CASSPGGANTGELFF. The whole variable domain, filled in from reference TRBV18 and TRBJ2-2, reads NAGVMQNPRHLVRRRGQEARLRCSPMKGHSHVYWYRQLPEEGLKFMVYLQKENIIDESGMPKERFSAEFPKEGPSILRIQQVVRGDSAAYFCASSPGGANTGELFFGEGSRLTVL.